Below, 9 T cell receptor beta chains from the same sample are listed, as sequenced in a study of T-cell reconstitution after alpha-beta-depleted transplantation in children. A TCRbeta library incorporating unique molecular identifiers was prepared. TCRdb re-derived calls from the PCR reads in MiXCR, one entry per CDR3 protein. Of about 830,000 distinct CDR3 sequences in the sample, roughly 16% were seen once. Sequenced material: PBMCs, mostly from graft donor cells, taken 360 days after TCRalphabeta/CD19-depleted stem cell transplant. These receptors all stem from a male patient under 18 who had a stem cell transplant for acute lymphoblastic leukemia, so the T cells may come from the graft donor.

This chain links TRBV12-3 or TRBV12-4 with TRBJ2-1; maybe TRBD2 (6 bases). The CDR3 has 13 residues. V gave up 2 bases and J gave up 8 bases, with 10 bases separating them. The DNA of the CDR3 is TGTGCCAGCAGTTTACGGGGGACCCATGAGCAGTTCTTC. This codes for CASSLRGTHEQFF.

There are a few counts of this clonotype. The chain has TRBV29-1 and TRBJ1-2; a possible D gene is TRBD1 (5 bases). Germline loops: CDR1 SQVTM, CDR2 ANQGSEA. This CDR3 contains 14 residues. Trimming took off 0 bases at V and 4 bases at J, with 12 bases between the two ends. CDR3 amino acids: CSVEDRQGPYGYTF. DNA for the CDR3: TGCAGCGTTGAAGATCGGCAGGGCCCCTATGGCTACACCTTC.

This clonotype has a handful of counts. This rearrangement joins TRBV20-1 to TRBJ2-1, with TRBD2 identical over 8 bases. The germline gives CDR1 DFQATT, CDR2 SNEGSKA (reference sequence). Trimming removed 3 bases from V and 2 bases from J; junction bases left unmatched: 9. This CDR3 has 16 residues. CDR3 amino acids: CSASPKGTRPYNEQFF. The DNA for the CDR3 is TGCAGTGCTAGCCCTAAGGGGACTAGGCCCTACAATGAGCAGTTCTTC.

DNA of the CDR3: TGCGCCAGCAGCCGGGGGTCTCGCACAGATACGCAGTATTTT. Protein: CASSRGSRTDTQYF. V and J are TRBV4-1 and TRBJ2-3, with D perhaps TRBD1 or TRBD2 (5 bases each). Germline CDR1 and CDR2: MGHRA and YSYEKL. Trimming removed 4 bases at V and 1 base at J, with 9 bases between. CDR3 length equals 14 residues.

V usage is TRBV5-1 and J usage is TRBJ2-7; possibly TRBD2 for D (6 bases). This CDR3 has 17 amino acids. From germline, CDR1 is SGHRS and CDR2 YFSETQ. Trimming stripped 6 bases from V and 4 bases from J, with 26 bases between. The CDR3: CASTPDSGHPGNYEQYF. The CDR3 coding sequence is TGCGCCAGCACCCCGGATAGCGGCCACCCGGGGAATTACGAGCAGTACTTC.

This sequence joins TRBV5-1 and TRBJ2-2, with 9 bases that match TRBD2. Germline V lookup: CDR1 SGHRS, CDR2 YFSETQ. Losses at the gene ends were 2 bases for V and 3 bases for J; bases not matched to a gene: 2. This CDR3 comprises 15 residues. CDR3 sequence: CASSFIAGDTGELFF. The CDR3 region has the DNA TGCGCCAGCAGCTTCATAGCGGGAGACACCGGGGAGCTGTTTTTT.

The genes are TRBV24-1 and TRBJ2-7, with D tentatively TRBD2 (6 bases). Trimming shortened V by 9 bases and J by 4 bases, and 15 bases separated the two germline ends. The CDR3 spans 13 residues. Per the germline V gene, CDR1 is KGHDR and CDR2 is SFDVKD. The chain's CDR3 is CATRAGKGYEQYF. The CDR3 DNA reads TGTGCCACCCGGGCGGGAAAGGGATACGAGCAGTACTTC.

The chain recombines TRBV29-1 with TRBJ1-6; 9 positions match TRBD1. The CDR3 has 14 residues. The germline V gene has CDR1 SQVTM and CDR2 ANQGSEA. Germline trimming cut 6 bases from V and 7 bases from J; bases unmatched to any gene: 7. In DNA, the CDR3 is TGCAGCGTGGCGGGACAGGGCCCAAATTCACCCCTCCACTTT. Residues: CSVAGQGPNSPLHF.

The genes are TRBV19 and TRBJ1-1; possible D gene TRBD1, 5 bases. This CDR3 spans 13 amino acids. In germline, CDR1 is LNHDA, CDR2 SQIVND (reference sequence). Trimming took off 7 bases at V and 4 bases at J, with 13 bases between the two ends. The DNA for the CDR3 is TGTGCCAGTACTGACAGACTCAGCACTGAAGCTTTCTTT. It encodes CASTDRLSTEAFF. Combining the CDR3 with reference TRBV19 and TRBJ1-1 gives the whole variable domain DGGITQSPKYLFRKEGQNVTLSCEQNLNHDAMYWYRQDPGQGLRLIYYSQIVNDFQKGDIAEGYSVSREKKESFPLTVTSAQKNPTAFYLCASTDRLSTEAFFGQGTRLTVV.